These 25 T cell receptor beta chains came from one sample sequenced in a study of T cell responses to AZD1222 COVID-19 vaccine. Sequencing used immunoSEQ multiplex PCR; TCRdb keeps in-frame clones, though not all of them. The sample shows about 56,000 clones, approximately 83% of them seen only once. Source: peripheral blood, taken on day 0 of AZD1222 vaccination. All receptors derive from an adult in good health.

This chain links TRBV7-2 with TRBJ2-7; TRBD2 matches at 7 bases. V shed 3 bases and J 4 bases; nucleotides not matched to a gene: 6. This CDR3 spans 14 amino acids. In germline, CDR1 is SGHTA, CDR2 FQGNSA. Here the CDR3 DNA reads TGTGCCAGCAGCTTGGGGCTAGCGGTTTACGAGCAGTACTTC. Its protein is CASSLGLAVYEQYF.

The CDR3 DNA follows: TGTGCCAGCTCACCACGGGGACAGGAAAATTCACCCCTCCACTTT. Translation gives CASSPRGQENSPLHF. The V gene is TRBV18, the J gene TRBJ1-6, with TRBD1 identical over 8 bases. This CDR3 contains 15 residues. Germline trimming cut 1 base from V and 7 bases from J; bases unmatched to any gene: 3. The germline V gene has CDR1 KGHSH and CDR2 LQKENI.

The chain combines TRBV28 with TRBJ2-7; no definite D call. V lost 1 base and J lost 2, with 15 bases in between. This CDR3 contains 16 residues. Looked up from germline, CDR1 is MDHEN and CDR2 is SYDVKM. CDR3 region: CASSLYVRAPAYEQYF. The CDR3 DNA is TGTGCCAGCAGTTTATATGTCCGGGCCCCGGCCTACGAGCAGTACTTC.

The gene calls are TRBV6-1 and TRBJ1-4; D uncertain. Germline V lookup: CDR1 MNHNS, CDR2 SASEGT. The ends were cut back, 3 bases at V and 8 bases at J, with 13 bases in the middle. The CDR3 runs to 14 residues. The CDR3 sequence is CASSDTLMGEKLFF. CDR3 nucleotides: TGTGCCAGCAGTGATACGTTAATGGGGGAAAAACTGTTTTTT.

This clone was recorded a few times. The rearrangement links TRBV11-2 to TRBJ2-7; 7 bases match TRBD1. Unmatched junction bases numbered 6, after V lost 8 bases and J lost 2 bases. The CDR3 runs 13 residues. Germline CDR1 SGHAT, CDR2 FQNNGV. CDR3 loop: CASLRTGTYEQYF. As DNA, the CDR3 is TGTGCCAGCTTAAGGACAGGCACCTACGAGCAGTACTTC.

The chain recombines TRBV11-2 with TRBJ1-2; D is uncertain. Per the germline V gene, CDR1 is SGHAT and CDR2 is FQNNGV. Trimming took 1 base from V and 1 from J, leaving 7 bases between them. The length of the CDR3 is 14 residues. The CDR3 protein is CASSLGQINYGYTF. The DNA for the CDR3 is TGTGCCAGCAGCTTAGGGCAGATTAACTATGGCTACACCTTC.

V usage is TRBV28 and J usage is TRBJ2-1; TRBD2 aligns across 10 bases. In germline, CDR1 is MDHEN, CDR2 SYDVKM. Losses at the gene ends were 8 bases for V and 6 bases for J; bases not matched to a gene: 10. The CDR3 covers 15 residues. The CDR3 protein is CASRPSGLARNEQFF. The CDR3 nucleotides read TGTGCCAGCCGACCCTCGGGACTAGCGCGCAATGAGCAGTTCTTC.

The rearrangement uses TRBV19 and TRBJ2-1; 8 bases are a match to TRBD2. Germline lookup yields CDR1 LNHDA and CDR2 SQIVND (reference sequence). This CDR3 spans 15 amino acids. V shed 7 bases, J shed 3 bases, and the junction held 8 bases outside the gene matches. The CDR3 DNA reads TGTGCCAGTACCAAATATAGCGGGGACTACAATGAGCAGTTCTTC. Translating gives CASTKYSGDYNEQFF.

The rearrangement uses TRBV3-1 (or the pseudogene TRBV3-2) and TRBJ1-2, with D possibly matching TRBD1 (6 bases). Germline V CDR1 and CDR2: LGHDT, YNNKEL (reference sequence). V was clipped by 4 bases and J by 9 bases, with 9 bases between them. CDR3 length: 11 residues. The CDR3 sequence is CASSLRDSYTF. The CDR3 nucleotides read TGTGCCAGCAGCCTCCGGGACAGCTACACCTTC.

The chain couples TRBV28 to TRBJ1-5; D unresolved. Trimming took off 5 bases at V and 4 bases at J, with 9 bases between the two ends. Germline CDR1 MDHEN, CDR2 SYDVKM. The CDR3 is 13 amino acids. The CDR3 loop is CASSPFPNQPQHF. The CDR3 DNA reads TGTGCCAGCAGTCCCTTCCCGAATCAGCCCCAGCATTTT. Full variable domain (missing parts from reference TRBV28 and TRBJ1-5): DVKVTQSSRYLVKRTGEKVFLECVQDMDHENMFWYRQDPGLGLRLIYFSYDVKMKEKGDIPEGYSVSREKKERFSLILESASTNQTSMYLCASSPFPNQPQHFGDGTRLSIL.

This clone has a handful of counts. The chain recombines TRBV4-1 with TRBJ1-4; D is unclear. Trimming cost V 3 bases and J 0 bases, with 5 bases left between them. Germline V gene sequence: CDR1 MGHRA, CDR2 YSYEKL. This CDR3 is built from 14 residues. CDR3 nucleotide sequence: TGCGCCAGCAGCCAGTGGGCAACTAATGAAAAACTGTTTTTT. It encodes CASSQWATNEKLFF.

This clone was found a few times. The chain links TRBV6-5 to TRBJ1-1, with 10 bases aligning to TRBD1. The germline V gene has CDR1 MNHEY and CDR2 SVGAGI. V lost 5 bases to trimming and J lost 2 bases; unmatched junction nucleotides: 5. This CDR3 spans 15 amino acids. CDR3: CASSPGQGRNTEAFF. The CDR3 DNA reads TGTGCCAGCAGTCCGGGACAGGGGCGAAACACTGAAGCTTTCTTT.

This clone occurred a few times. This chain uses TRBV9 with TRBJ2-7; 7 bases agree with TRBD2. The germline V gene encodes CDR1 SGDLS and CDR2 YYNGEE. Unmatched junction bases numbered 8, after V lost 4 bases and J lost 4 bases. The CDR3 has 14 residues. The CDR3 nucleotides read TGTGCCAGCAGCCCCGAGGGAGGGGCGTACGAGCAGTACTTC. Translating gives CASSPEGGAYEQYF.

This sequence joins TRBV28 and TRBJ2-5, with D hard to call. There are 13 residues in the CDR3. With 6 bases removed from V and 1 base from J, the gap between germline ends came to 9 bases. CDR1 and CDR2 (germline): MDHEN, SYDVKM. CDR3 sequence: CASRSGPQETQYF. The DNA of the CDR3 is TGTGCCAGCAGGTCGGGTCCCCAAGAGACCCAGTACTTC.

The CDR3 reads CASSLTGLDGYTF. Here the CDR3 DNA reads TGTGCCAGCAGCTTAACAGGATTGGATGGCTACACCTTC. This chain joins TRBV7-6 and TRBJ1-2; tentatively, D is TRBD1 (5 bases). CDR3 size: 13 residues. The V and J ends lost 2 bases and 6 bases respectively, with 10 bases between them. Germline loops: CDR1 SGHVS, CDR2 FNYEAQ. Looking up the rest from reference TRBV7-6 and TRBJ1-2 gives the full variable domain: GAGVSQSPRYKVTKRGQDVALRCDPISGHVSLYWYRQALGQGPEFLTYFNYEAQQDKSGLPNDRFSAERPEGSISTLTIQRTEQRDSAMYRCASSLTGLDGYTFGSGTRLTVV.

The chain recombines TRBV5-4 with TRBJ2-7; D remains ambiguous. V lost 6 bases and J lost 0, with 10 bases in between. From germline, CDR1 is SGHNT and CDR2 YYREEE (reference sequence). This CDR3 has 13 residues. CDR3 region: CASNEAGSYEQYF. In DNA, the CDR3 is TGTGCCAGCAACGAAGCAGGCTCCTACGAGCAGTACTTC.

The gene calls are TRBV12-3 or TRBV12-4 and TRBJ2-7; D possibly corresponds to TRBD1 (5 bases). The CDR3 consists of 12 residues. Trimming left V 5 bases short and J 5 bases short, with 10 bases between. In nucleotides, the CDR3 is TGTGCCAGCAGTCGGCAGGGTGACGAGCAGTACTTC. Translated: CASSRQGDEQYF.

CDR3 residues: CASSLTNSGNTIYF. The CDR3 DNA reads TGTGCCAGCAGCTTGACCAACTCTGGAAACACCATATATTTT. The chain carries TRBV7-3 and TRBJ1-3; D unresolved. Germline V gene data show CDR1 as SGHTA and CDR2 as FQGTGA. V was pared by 3 bases and J by 0 bases, with 6 bases between. The CDR3 covers 14 residues.

The rearrangement uses TRBV7-9 and TRBJ2-3; 9 bases are shared with TRBD2. CDR3 length: 15 residues. Germline V lookup: CDR1 SEHNR, CDR2 FQNEAQ (reference sequence). The junction had 6 bases not matched to a gene; V was cut back by 4 bases and J by 4 bases. The CDR3 spells CASSWSGGYADTQYF. The CDR3, as DNA: TGTGCCAGCAGCTGGAGCGGGGGGTACGCAGATACGCAGTATTTT.

The V gene is TRBV5-1, the J gene TRBJ2-2; maybe TRBD1 (5 bases). The V gene lost 1 base and the J gene lost 2 bases, with 6 bases spanning the gap. Germline loops: CDR1 SGHRS, CDR2 YFSETQ. The CDR3 length is 14 residues. The CDR3 sequence is CASSLQGNTGELFF. The CDR3 nucleotides are TGCGCCAGCAGCTTGCAGGGAAACACCGGGGAGCTGTTTTTT. Full variable domain (rest looked up from reference TRBV5-1 and TRBJ2-2): KAGVTQTPRYLIKTRGQQVTLSCSPISGHRSVSWYQQTPGQGLQFLFEYFSETQRNKGNFPGRFSGRQFSNSRSEMNVSTLELGDSALYLCASSLQGNTGELFFGEGSRLTVL.

The V call is TRBV7-3, the J call TRBJ2-1; no reliable D call. Germline lookup yields CDR1 SGHTA and CDR2 FQGTGA. V lost 4 bases and J lost 0, with 10 bases in between. The CDR3 runs to 15 residues. The CDR3 region is CASSSAAASYNEQFF. The CDR3 DNA reads TGTGCCAGCAGCTCGGCCGCTGCCTCCTACAATGAGCAGTTCTTC.

The chain recombines TRBV15 with TRBJ2-7; D remains unclear. The CDR3 sequence is 14 residues long. The germline V gene has CDR1 LNHNV and CDR2 YYDKDF (reference sequence). The V gene lost 2 bases and the J gene lost 0 bases, with 8 bases spanning the gap. Here the CDR3 reads CATSRSGVSYEQYF. The CDR3 nucleotides read TGTGCCACCAGCAGATCGGGCGTCTCCTACGAGCAGTACTTC.

This chain links TRBV9 with TRBJ2-2; D tentatively reads TRBD1 or TRBD2 (5 bases each). V lost 0 bases, J lost 0 bases, and 6 bases lay in between. The germline V gene encodes CDR1 SGDLS and CDR2 YYNGEE. This CDR3 spans 15 amino acids. The CDR3 sequence: CASSVVGANTGELFF. CDR3 sequence (DNA): TGTGCCAGCAGCGTAGTGGGGGCGAACACCGGGGAGCTGTTTTTT.

The chain recombines TRBV6-5 with TRBJ2-7; possibly TRBD2 for D (6 bases). V lost 6 bases and J lost 0, with 12 bases in between. The CDR3 has 14 residues. The germline V gene encodes CDR1 MNHEY and CDR2 SVGAGI. The DNA for the CDR3 is TGTGCCAGCAGATCGGGGGTGAGCTCCTACGAGCAGTACTTC. Translation: CASRSGVSSYEQYF.

This clone was counted a few times. This chain uses TRBV5-5 with TRBJ2-7; 10 bases are shared with TRBD1. There are 15 residues in the CDR3. Germline V gene lookup returns CDR1 SGHKS and CDR2 YYEKEE (reference sequence). V was clipped by 3 bases and J by 0 bases; unmatched bases: 3. The CDR3 reads CASSSGQGSSYEQYF. For the CDR3, the DNA is TGTGCCAGCAGCTCGGGACAGGGGAGCTCCTACGAGCAGTACTTC.